This TCR beta chain was identified during a study of CD8+CD57+ T cells in acquired aplastic anemia. On the study more broadly: The DNA of sorted CD4+ and CD8+ cells averaged around 3 ug.

Points from the study as a whole: Common to patients and controls were about 31 CD8+ CDR3 sequences.

The CDR3 is 13 residues long. The ends were cut back, 9 bases at V and 4 bases at J, with 15 bases in the middle. CDR1 SGHTA and CDR2 FQGNSA come from the germline V gene. For CDR3 and TCR beta VDJ profiling, genomic DNA was the template used. TCRdb reanalysed the reads using MiXCR and keeps one entry per CDR3 protein. The sample holds 150,000 or so distinct CDR3 sequences; 40% to 55% are singletons and the top ten take about 3%. Comment on this clonotype: The antigen remains unidentified.

For sequencing, patients were chosen who had shown expansion of CD8+CD57+ cells by flow cytometry. Input material: sorted CD4+, CD8+, or CD8+CD57+ T cells (not recorded which) from PBMCs. This clonotype was sampled from a human donor with aplastic anemia. J is TRBJ2-5 and V is TRBV7-2; a possible D gene is TRBD2 (6 bases). The CDR3 is CASFLSAGETQYF. The CDR3 DNA follows: TGTGCCAGTTTCCTGTCAGCGGGAGAGACCCAGTACTTC.